The subject of this entry is one TCR beta chain. This sample was taken from a study of blood T cell repertoires in COVID-19. V was cut by 6 bases and J by 1 base, with 14 bases left in between. CDR1 and CDR2 (germline): SGHKS, YYEKEE (reference sequence). The CDR3 spans 16 residues. In the original analysis: Scientists estimated how many nucleated cells there were by amplifying reference gene primers. Clones were sequenced by immunoSEQ multiplex PCR, and TCRdb holds only the in-frame ones, with some missing. Clone size and V and J calls were adopted from that table, with D and trimming inferred from the DNA. The sample records 15,000 to 20,000 clones, 90% to 95% being singletons.

Sequenced material: peripheral blood. The V call is TRBV5-5, the J call TRBJ1-6; the D gene is possibly TRBD1 (5 bases). The receptor was derived from a man aged 60-69 years with active COVID-19. The CDR3 DNA sequence: TGTGCCAGCACCCTGGGGGGGGAATCCTATAATTCACCCCTCCACTTT. Amino acids: CASTLGGESYNSPLHF.